This TCR beta chain comes out of a study of technical replicates of blood from several donors. Germline CDR1 is MNHEY and CDR2 is SVGAGI. Trimming removed 7 bases from V and 6 bases from J, with 11 bases in between. The CDR3 is 12 amino acids. Measured with immunoSEQ multiplex PCR; TCRdb has only the in-frame clones, and not every one. The repertoire holds about 95,000 clones, with around 95% as singletons. This clone was seen just once. V is TRBV6-5 and J is TRBJ2-3; D unclear. Material for sequencing was T cells isolated from PBMCs. This TCR derives from a human donor in good health. The CDR3 coding sequence is TGTGCCAGCAACTCAAACCCCGATACGCAGTATTTT. This encodes CASNSNPDTQYF.